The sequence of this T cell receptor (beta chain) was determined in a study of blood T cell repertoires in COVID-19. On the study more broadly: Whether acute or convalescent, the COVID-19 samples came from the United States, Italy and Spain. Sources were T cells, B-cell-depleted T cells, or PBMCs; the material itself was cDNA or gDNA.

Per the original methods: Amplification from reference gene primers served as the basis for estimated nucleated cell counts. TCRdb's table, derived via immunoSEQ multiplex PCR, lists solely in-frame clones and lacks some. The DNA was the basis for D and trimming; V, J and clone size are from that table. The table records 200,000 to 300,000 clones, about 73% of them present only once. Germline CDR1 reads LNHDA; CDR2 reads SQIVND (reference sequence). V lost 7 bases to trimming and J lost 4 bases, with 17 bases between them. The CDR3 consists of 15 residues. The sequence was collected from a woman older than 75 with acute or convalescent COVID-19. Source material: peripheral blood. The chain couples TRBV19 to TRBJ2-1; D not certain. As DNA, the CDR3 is TGTGCCAGTAATGAATTTGGAGTAGCATACAATGAGCAGTTCTTC. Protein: CASNEFGVAYNEQFF.